One sample yielded the 23 T cell receptor beta chains listed below, sequenced in a study of blood T cell repertoires in COVID-19. The data were produced by immunoSEQ multiplex PCR, yet TCRdb's version contains in-frame clones alone and is incomplete. Of tens of thousands of clones listed, approximately 88% were seen once; the top ten hold 10% to 15%. The sample consisted of peripheral blood. These receptors all come from a human donor with active COVID-19. The donor label of this sample is uncertain.

This chain joins TRBV5-4 and TRBJ1-3; the match to TRBD1 covers 9 bases. CDR3 length: 14 residues. The germline V gene has CDR1 SGHNT and CDR2 YYREEE (reference sequence). V trimming: 7 bases; J trimming: 8 bases; junction bases outside the gene matches: 10. CDR3 sequence: CASAKQGAMDTIYF. CDR3 nucleotides: TGTGCCAGCGCCAAACAGGGGGCGATGGACACCATATATTTT.

This clone is a singleton in its sample. V is TRBV7-2 and J is TRBJ1-4, with D tentatively TRBD1 (5 bases). This CDR3 spans 13 amino acids. The V and J ends lost 5 bases and 4 bases respectively, with 8 bases between them. Germline V CDR1 and CDR2: SGHTA, FQGNSA. The CDR3 DNA reads TGTGCCAGCAGCATGACAGTTAATGAAAAACTGTTTTTT. Its translation: CASSMTVNEKLFF.

The chain recombines TRBV6-2 or TRBV6-3 with TRBJ2-2, with 8 bases matching TRBD2. V lost 0 bases and J lost 3; bases outside the gene matches: 3. Germline CDR1 is MNHEY and CDR2 is SVGEGT. The CDR3 runs to 16 residues. The CDR3 loop is CASSYSGGRYTGELFF. In nucleotides, the CDR3 is TGTGCCAGCAGTTACTCTGGCGGGAGGTACACCGGGGAGCTGTTTTTT.

This chain uses TRBV5-1 with TRBJ2-1, with unresolved D. There are 13 residues in the CDR3. Germline assignment: CDR1 SGHRS and CDR2 YFSETQ. Trimming removed 4 bases from V and 0 bases from J, with 5 bases in between. CDR3 nucleotides: TGCGCCAGCAGCCCGAGCTCCTACAATGAGCAGTTCTTC. Encoded protein: CASSPSSYNEQFF.

V gene TRBV9 combines with J gene TRBJ2-5; D is possibly TRBD2 (5 bases). V was trimmed by 4 bases and J by 0 bases, leaving 13 bases between them. This CDR3 comprises 15 residues. The germline CDR1 and CDR2 sequences are SGDLS and YYNGEE. The CDR3 DNA sequence: TGTGCCAGCAGCCAAGGACGGCGGGACCAAGAGACCCAGTACTTC. Residues: CASSQGRRDQETQYF.

The rearrangement uses TRBV29-1 and TRBJ1-5; 8 bases agree with TRBD1. Germline CDR1 is SQVTM and CDR2 is ANQGSEA. V was pared by 7 bases and J by 7 bases, with 9 bases of the junction left unmatched. The length of the CDR3 is 13 residues. For the CDR3, the DNA is TGCAGCGCCTCGGACAGGGAAGGACAGCCCCAGCATTTT. This gives the protein CSASDREGQPQHF. Full variable domain (outside the CDR3, taken from reference TRBV29-1 and TRBJ1-5): SAVISQKPSRDICQRGTSLTIQCQVDSQVTMMFWYRQQPGQSLTLIATANQGSEATYESGFVIDKFPISRPNLTFSTLTVSNMSPEDSSIYLCSASDREGQPQHFGDGTRLSIL.

The rearrangement links TRBV7-2 to TRBJ1-5; D unclear. This CDR3 contains 14 residues. V was trimmed by 1 base and J by 4 bases, leaving 8 bases between them. Germline-derived CDR1 and CDR2 are SGHTA and FQGNSA. The CDR3 sequence is CASSLEAHNQPQHF. The CDR3 DNA is TGTGCCAGCAGCTTAGAAGCCCATAATCAGCCCCAGCATTTT.

This chain links TRBV29-1 with TRBJ2-5; tentative D call: TRBD1 (5 bases). Trimming took off 5 bases at V and 5 bases at J, with 15 bases between the two ends. Looked up from germline, CDR1 is SQVTM and CDR2 is ANQGSEA. The CDR3 has 13 amino acids. The CDR3 reads CSVRVTGRETQYF. The CDR3 nucleotides read TGCAGCGTTCGCGTCACAGGTCGGGAGACCCAGTACTTC.

The V and J genes are TRBV4-1 and TRBJ2-5; the D gene is possibly TRBD1 (6 bases). The germline V and J ends were trimmed by 2 bases and 3 bases, with 13 bases remaining between them. Germline CDR1 reads MGHRA; CDR2 reads YSYEKL. The CDR3 is 15 residues long. DNA of the CDR3: TGCGCCAGCAGCCAACCCGGAAGGACAGAAGAGACCCAGTACTTC. Encoded protein: CASSQPGRTEETQYF.

The V call is TRBV9, the J call TRBJ2-2; a weak D match, TRBD1 (5 bases). CDR3 length: 13 amino acids. Trimming pared 2 bases from V and 6 bases from J, leaving 8 bases between. From germline, CDR1 is SGDLS and CDR2 YYNGEE. The CDR3 region has the DNA TGTGCCAGCAGCGTGCAGGGCGCCGGGGAGCTGTTTTTT. It codes for CASSVQGAGELFF.

The rearrangement joins TRBV5-1 to TRBJ2-1; a weak D match, TRBD1 (5 bases). With 0 bases removed from V and 0 bases from J, the gap between germline ends came to 10 bases. This CDR3 contains 16 residues. Germline lookup yields CDR1 SGHRS and CDR2 YFSETQ. CDR3 nucleotide sequence: TGCGCCAGCAGCTTGGAGGGGCCTAGCTCCTACAATGAGCAGTTCTTC. Translating gives CASSLEGPSSYNEQFF.

This clone appeared a single time. The chain combines TRBV10-3 with TRBJ2-2; 8 bases align to TRBD2. The V segment lost 6 bases and the J segment 3 bases; nucleotides outside the gene matches: 6. Germline V CDR1 and CDR2: ENHRY, SYGVKD. CDR3 length: 15 residues. CDR3 DNA: TGTGCCATCAGCTCCGGGAGGGCCTACACCGGGGAGCTGTTTTTT. Translated: CAISSGRAYTGELFF.

This clone was counted between two and nine times. The chain recombines TRBV6-2 or TRBV6-3 with TRBJ2-1, with TRBD2 as a possible D gene (5 bases). Germline loops: CDR1 MNHEY, CDR2 SVGEGT. V shed 6 bases and J shed 7 bases, with 22 bases lying between them. The CDR3 is made up of 16 amino acids. The CDR3 bases are TGTGCCAGCAGCCCTCTACTAGGACCCCGCTCTAATGAGCAGTTCTTC. It is translated as CASSPLLGPRSNEQFF.

V gene TRBV9 combines with J gene TRBJ2-1, with TRBD2 as a possible D gene (6 bases). The V end was cut by 1 base, the J end by 2 bases, with 13 bases between. The V gene's germline CDR1 is SGDLS and CDR2 YYNGEE. The CDR3 length is 16 residues. DNA of the CDR3: TGTGCCAGCAGCGTATCTAGCGTGTATCCCTACAATGAGCAGTTCTTC. Translating it yields CASSVSSVYPYNEQFF. The full variable domain, its missing parts supplied by reference TRBV9 and TRBJ2-1, is DSGVTQTPKHLITATGQRVTLRCSPRSGDLSVYWYQQSLDQGLQFLIQYYNGEERAKGNILERFSAQQFPDLHSELNLSSLELGDSALYFCASSVSSVYPYNEQFFGPGTRLTVL.

The chain joins TRBV30 to TRBJ1-2, with D perhaps TRBD1 (6 bases). V dropped 0 bases and J dropped 7 bases, with 12 bases sitting between them. Germline V gives CDR1 GTSNPN, CDR2 SVGIG (reference sequence). The CDR3 consists of 13 residues. The CDR3: CAWSVLGAGGYTF. CDR3 bases: TGTGCCTGGAGTGTATTGGGGGCGGGTGGCTACACCTTC.

The chain joins TRBV9 to TRBJ2-1, with D uncertain. This CDR3 is built from 14 residues. Looked up from germline, CDR1 is SGDLS and CDR2 is YYNGEE. The germline V and J ends were trimmed by 3 bases and 0 bases, with 7 bases remaining between them. The CDR3 loop is CASSGPSSYNEQFF. CDR3 coding DNA: TGTGCCAGCAGCGGCCCGAGCTCCTACAATGAGCAGTTCTTC.

This rearrangement joins TRBV2 to TRBJ2-7; D is undetermined. The CDR3 totals 12 residues. V lost 6 bases and J 3 bases, leaving 9 bases between the germline ends. Looked up from germline, CDR1 is SNHLY and CDR2 is FYNNEI. The CDR3 loop is CASSLADYEQYF. The DNA for the CDR3 is TGTGCCAGCAGCTTAGCTGACTACGAGCAGTACTTC. Full variable domain (missing parts from reference TRBV2 and TRBJ2-7): EPEVTQTPSHQVTQMGQEVILRCVPISNHLYFYWYRQILGQKVEFLVSFYNNEISEKSEIFDDQFSVERPDGSNFTLKIRSTKLEDSAMYFCASSLADYEQYFGPGTRLTVT.

In its sample, this clone was seen a few times. The chain joins TRBV24-1 to TRBJ1-5, with D possibly matching TRBD1 (5 bases). CDR1 and CDR2 (germline): KGHDR, SFDVKD. The V and J ends lost 3 bases and 7 bases respectively, with 6 bases between them. This CDR3 spans 12 amino acids. In nucleotides, the CDR3 is TGTGCCACCAGTGATGGGGGGCAGCCCCAGCATTTT. This encodes CATSDGGQPQHF.

This clone appeared a single time. In DNA form, the CDR3 reads TGTGCCATCAGTGATGGGGAGGTGAGGGTTTGGGACACTGAAGCTTTCTTT. As protein: CAISDGEVRVWDTEAFF. The rearrangement uses TRBV10-3 and TRBJ1-1; D unresolved. Between the trimmed V and J ends, which lost 3 bases and 3 bases, there was a span of 20 bases. Germline CDR1 ENHRY, CDR2 SYGVKD. The CDR3 is made up of 17 amino acids.

This chain links TRBV9 with TRBJ2-1, with a weak D call TRBD2 (6 bases). CDR1 is SGDLS and CDR2 is YYNGEE in the germline V gene. V was clipped by 4 bases and J by 4 bases, with 27 bases between them. The length of the CDR3 is 19 residues. CDR3 protein: CASSSPFEDYARGYNEQFF. CDR3 in DNA: TGTGCCAGCAGCTCACCCTTTGAGGACTACGCGAGGGGATACAATGAGCAGTTCTTC.

V and J are TRBV7-9 and TRBJ2-3, with 8 bases identical to TRBD2. The CDR3 contains 14 residues. V was clipped by 10 bases and J by 0 bases; unmatched bases: 6. Per germline, CDR1 SEHNR and CDR2 FQNEAQ (reference sequence). The chain's CDR3 is CATPLAASTDTQYF. CDR3 DNA sequence: TGTGCCACTCCACTAGCGGCTAGCACAGATACGCAGTATTTT.

This clone was counted a single time. Written as DNA, the CDR3 is TGTGCCAGCAGCGACGGGCAACAGGGAGTCTATGGCTACACCTTC. This sequence encodes CASSDGQQGVYGYTF. The chain recombines TRBV5-8 with TRBJ1-2; tentatively, D is TRBD1 (6 bases). Germline assignment: CDR1 SGHTS and CDR2 YDEGEE. With 4 bases removed from V and 4 bases from J, the gap between germline ends came to 17 bases. This CDR3 has 15 residues.

Only a few counts were recorded for this clone. This chain joins TRBV5-6 and TRBJ1-5; 7 nucleotides align to TRBD1. J lost 5 bases, V lost 1 base, and 3 bases had no gene match. Germline assignment: CDR1 SGHDT and CDR2 YYEEEE. CDR3 length: 14 amino acids. In nucleotides, the CDR3 is TGTGCCAGCAGCTTGTCAGGGGGAGATCAGCCCCAGCATTTT. It translates to CASSLSGGDQPQHF.